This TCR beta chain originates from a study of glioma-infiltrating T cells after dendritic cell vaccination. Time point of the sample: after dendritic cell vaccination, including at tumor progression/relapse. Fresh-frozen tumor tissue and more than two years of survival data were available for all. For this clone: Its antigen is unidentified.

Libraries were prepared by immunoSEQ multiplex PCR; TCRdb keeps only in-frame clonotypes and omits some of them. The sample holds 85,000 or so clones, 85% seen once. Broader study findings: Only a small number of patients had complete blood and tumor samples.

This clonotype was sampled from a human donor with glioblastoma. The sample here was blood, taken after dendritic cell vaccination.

CDR3 nucleotide sequence: TGTGCCAGCAGCTTAGTGGACAGACTCCTTCGCCAAGAGACCCAGTACTTC. Translation gives CASSLVDRLLRQETQYF. The rearrangement links TRBV11-1 to TRBJ2-5, with TRBD1 as a possible D gene (6 bases). The germline V gene encodes CDR1 SGHAT and CDR2 FQDESV (reference sequence). V gave up 1 base and J gave up 1 base, with 16 bases separating them. This CDR3 has 17 residues. The entire variable domain, with the rest obtained from reference TRBV11-1 and TRBJ2-5, is as follows: EAEVAQSPRYKITEKSQAVAFWCDPISGHATLYWYRQILGQGPELLVQFQDESVVDDSQLPKDRFSAERLKGVDSTLKIQPAELGDSAMYLCASSLVDRLLRQETQYFGPGTRLLVL.